This TCR beta chain was identified during a study of shared clonotypes between healthy human individuals. Overall study findings and caveats: Sharing across a few donors was seen in around 5% of naive CD4 clonotypes. Against clonotypes common to all four donors, non-shared ones had lower generation probabilities. Estimated clonotype richness was generally higher in naive than memory subsets.

Naivety among CD8 cells was defined by CD45RO negativity and positive CCR7 selection, thereby excluding terminally differentiated effector memory CD45RA+ cells. Each of the donors was a healthy adult who was HIV-negative and had not had a recent acute infection or vaccination. Profiling relied on immunoSEQ multiplex PCR, and the TCRdb table lists in-frame clones only, not all of them. The sample records around 2,000,000 clones, less than 95% being singletons. V was shortened by 1 base and J by 3 bases, with 11 bases between the two germline ends. CDR1 and CDR2 from the germline V gene are SGHRS and YFSETQ. The CDR3 spans 14 residues. Notes on this clone: Its antigen is as yet unknown.

This clonotype originated in a young man in good health. The chain couples TRBV5-1 to TRBJ2-7, with D tentatively TRBD2 (5 bases). Specimen: naive CD8+ T cells sorted from blood. CDR3 sequence: CASSLRGSDYEQYF. The CDR3 bases are TGCGCCAGCAGCTTGCGAGGGAGCGACTACGAGCAGTACTTC.